Listed here are 7 T cell receptor beta chains from one sample, sequenced in a study of cytomegalovirus exposure and HLA in healthy donors. PCR amplification relied on 60 Vbeta primers (plus 13 Jbeta primers). The assay was immunoSEQ multiplex PCR, and TCRdb's table has in-frame clones only and misses some. This table has 110,000 or so clones, approximately 75% appearing once. Input material: PBMCs. The receptors originated from a man in his forties or fifties in good health and CMV-seropositive.

This chain joins TRBV9 and TRBJ2-2; TRBD1 matches at 7 bases. The CDR3 has 18 amino acids. Germline V lookup: CDR1 SGDLS, CDR2 YYNGEE. Trimming removed 0 bases from V and 6 bases from J; junction bases left unmatched: 14. The CDR3 spells CASSVGEGKGAGSGELFF. Here the CDR3 DNA reads TGTGCCAGCAGCGTAGGAGAGGGGAAGGGGGCGGGTTCCGGGGAGCTGTTTTTT.

The V call is TRBV6-1, the J call TRBJ1-2; no clear D gene. The CDR3 spans 11 residues. Trimming removed 8 bases at V and 2 bases at J, with 6 bases between. The germline CDR1 and CDR2 sequences are MNHNS and SASEGT. The chain's CDR3 is CASGENYGYTF. Here the CDR3 DNA reads TGTGCCAGCGGGGAGAACTATGGCTACACCTTC.

The V gene is TRBV10-3, the J gene TRBJ2-7; TRBD1 might be the D (5 bases). The V end lost 5 bases, the J end lost 3 bases, and 8 bases lay between the germline ends. The CDR3 totals 12 residues. Germline assignment: CDR1 ENHRY and CDR2 SYGVKD. The CDR3 reads CAISQDSYEQYF. The CDR3 DNA reads as TGTGCCATCAGTCAAGACAGCTACGAGCAGTACTTC.

The V gene is TRBV18, the J gene TRBJ2-1, with D possibly being TRBD1 (6 bases). The CDR3 length is 17 residues. Trimming took 3 bases from V and 0 from J, leaving 15 bases between them. Germline V gives CDR1 KGHSH, CDR2 LQKENI. In DNA, the CDR3 is TGTGCCAGCTCACCCTCCCTAAGGGACACCTCCTACAATGAGCAGTTCTTC. Translating gives CASSPSLRDTSYNEQFF.

The table lists this clone with a few counts. This sequence joins TRBV28 and TRBJ1-2, with 7 nucleotides matching TRBD1. The CDR3 extends over 14 amino acids. J was trimmed by 0 bases and V by 6 bases; bases with no gene match: 4. Germline V CDR1 and CDR2: MDHEN, SYDVKM. The CDR3 nucleotides are TGTGCCAGCAGGGCTGGACAGGCTAACTATGGCTACACCTTC. Translation: CASRAGQANYGYTF.

The rearrangement links TRBV19 to TRBJ1-2; D is possibly TRBD1 (6 bases). Trimming took 6 bases from V and 0 from J, leaving 11 bases between them. CDR1 LNHDA and CDR2 SQIVND come from the germline V gene (reference sequence). There are 14 residues in the CDR3. Here the CDR3 DNA reads TGTGCCAGTAGCAAACAGGGTACTAACTATGGCTACACCTTC. This gives the protein CASSKQGTNYGYTF.

This chain connects TRBV5-1 to TRBJ1-6; weak D call: TRBD1 (6 bases). V was pared by 3 bases and J by 5 bases, with 12 bases between. The CDR3 covers 15 residues. Germline V lookup: CDR1 SGHRS, CDR2 YFSETQ. In nucleotides, the CDR3 is TGCGCCAGCAGCTGGGGCAGGGGCAATAATTCACCCCTCCACTTT. This codes for CASSWGRGNNSPLHF.